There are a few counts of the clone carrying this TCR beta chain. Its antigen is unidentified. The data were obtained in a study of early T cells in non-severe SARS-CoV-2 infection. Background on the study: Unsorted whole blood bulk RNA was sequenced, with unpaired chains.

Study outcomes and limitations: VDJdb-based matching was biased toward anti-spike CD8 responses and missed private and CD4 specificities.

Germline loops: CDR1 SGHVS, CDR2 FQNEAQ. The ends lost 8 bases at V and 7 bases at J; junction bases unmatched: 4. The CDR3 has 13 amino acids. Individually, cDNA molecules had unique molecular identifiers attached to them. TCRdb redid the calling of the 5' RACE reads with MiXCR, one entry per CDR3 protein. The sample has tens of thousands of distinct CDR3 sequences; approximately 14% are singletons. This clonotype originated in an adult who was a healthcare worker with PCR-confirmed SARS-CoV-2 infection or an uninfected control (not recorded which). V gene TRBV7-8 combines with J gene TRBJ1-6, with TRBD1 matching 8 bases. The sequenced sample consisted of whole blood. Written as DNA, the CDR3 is TGTGCCAGCGGGACAGGCGGAAATTCACCCCTCCACTTT. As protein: CASGTGGNSPLHF.